What follows are 19 T cell receptor beta chains derived from one specimen sequenced in a study of shared clonotypes between healthy human individuals. Clones were read by immunoSEQ multiplex PCR, and TCRdb kept only the in-frame ones, dropping some. The sample gives around 1.4 million clones, approximately 98.5% of which show up once; around 0.38% is in the top ten. The sequencing input was naive CD4+ T cells sorted from blood. Subset specified: CD45RA+ positively selected. These receptors all come from a man in his thirties or forties in good health.

This clone is a singleton in its sample. Within the sample, other DNA sequences also encode this same CDR3. The chain combines TRBV18 with TRBJ2-7, with 8 nucleotides matching TRBD2. V shed 4 bases and J 3 bases; nucleotides not matched to a gene: 5. Germline V gene sequence: CDR1 KGHSH, CDR2 LQKENI. CDR3 length: 14 amino acids. CDR3 region: CASSLERGSYEQYF. The CDR3 DNA follows: TGTGCCAGCTCACTAGAGCGGGGGAGCTACGAGCAGTACTTC.

This chain links TRBV28 with TRBJ1-4; D possibly corresponds to TRBD1 (5 bases). The CDR3 consists of 15 residues. With 2 bases removed from V and 7 bases from J, the gap between germline ends came to 14 bases. The germline CDR1 and CDR2 sequences are MDHEN and SYDVKM. CDR3 bases: TGTGCCAGCAGTTTAGTTGGGTTCAGGGCTGAAAAACTGTTTTTT. This sequence encodes CASSLVGFRAEKLFF. The whole variable domain, filled in from reference TRBV28 and TRBJ1-4, reads DVKVTQSSRYLVKRTGEKVFLECVQDMDHENMFWYRQDPGLGLRLIYFSYDVKMKEKGDIPEGYSVSREKKERFSLILESASTNQTSMYLCASSLVGFRAEKLFFGSGTQLSVL.

This chain joins TRBV15 and TRBJ1-1; D gene uncertain. The CDR3 runs 14 residues. Trimming left V 3 bases short and J 4 bases short, with 12 bases between. The V gene's germline CDR1 is LNHNV and CDR2 YYDKDF (reference sequence). In DNA, the CDR3 is TGTGCCACCAGCAGCCCGGGCCACGGCACTGAAGCTTTCTTT. This encodes CATSSPGHGTEAFF.

This chain links TRBV28 with TRBJ2-7; TRBD1 matches at 8 bases. CDR1 is MDHEN, CDR2 SYDVKM, per germline. The CDR3 has 14 residues. The trim removed 5 bases at V and 5 bases at J, leaving 8 bases unmatched. DNA of the CDR3: TGTGCCAGCAGTGGGGACAGGTATGAAAACGAGCAGTACTTC. Amino acid sequence: CASSGDRYENEQYF.

This chain links TRBV18 with TRBJ2-7; 7 bases fit TRBD1. The CDR3 runs 14 residues. Per the germline V gene, CDR1 is KGHSH and CDR2 is LQKENI. V lost 3 bases to trimming and J lost 0 bases; unmatched junction nucleotides: 2. CDR3 bases: TGTGCCAGCTCACCCGGACAGGACTCCTACGAGCAGTACTTC. Residues: CASSPGQDSYEQYF.

As regards this clone: The sample contains more than one DNA sequence encoding this CDR3. The chain recombines TRBV15 with TRBJ2-1, with D tentatively TRBD1 (5 bases). The V end was cut by 0 bases, the J end by 1 base, with 7 bases between. CDR3 size: 15 residues. From germline, CDR1 is LNHNV and CDR2 YYDKDF (reference sequence). The CDR3 here is CATSRESGSYNEQFF. CDR3 coding DNA: TGTGCCACCAGCAGAGAATCAGGGTCCTACAATGAGCAGTTCTTC.

The CDR3 region has the DNA TGTGCCAGCAGCCCGGGTTCCCTAGCGGGAGGGCCCAATGAGCAGTTCTTC. Protein product: CASSPGSLAGGPNEQFF. The chain recombines TRBV11-2 with TRBJ2-1, with TRBD2 matching over 12 bases. Trimming cost V 5 bases and J 6 bases; bases outside gene matches: 11. The CDR3 is 17 amino acids. The germline V gene encodes CDR1 SGHAT and CDR2 FQNNGV.

The CDR3 DNA reads as TGTGCCAGCAGCGCCAGCGGGAGGGTTAAGACCCAGTACTTC. As protein: CASSASGRVKTQYF. The chain is built from TRBV9 and TRBJ2-5; TRBD2 matches at 10 bases. Germline V CDR1 and CDR2: SGDLS, YYNGEE. There are 14 residues in the CDR3. Trimming cost V 3 bases and J 6 bases; bases outside gene matches: 5.

The chain carries TRBV5-4 and TRBJ2-1; no firm D call. The CDR3 covers 15 residues. Germline-derived CDR1 and CDR2 are SGHNT and YYREEE (reference sequence). With 0 bases removed from V and 0 bases from J, the gap between germline ends came to 7 bases. This CDR3 reads CASSLVTGSYNEQFF. In nucleotides, the CDR3 is TGTGCCAGCAGCTTGGTTACCGGCTCCTACAATGAGCAGTTCTTC.

This sequence joins TRBV10-2 and TRBJ2-7, with D possibly TRBD2 on 5 matching bases. The CDR3 is 13 residues long. The ends were cut back, 3 bases at V and 1 base at J, with 7 bases in the middle. Germline CDR1 WSHSY, CDR2 SAAADI. CDR3 sequence reads: CASSDGMSYEQYF. The CDR3 region has the DNA TGCGCCAGCAGTGACGGGATGTCCTACGAGCAGTACTTC.

The chain links TRBV5-4 to TRBJ2-1, with D uncertain. Trimming pared 0 bases from V and 5 bases from J, leaving 21 bases between. From germline, CDR1 is SGHNT and CDR2 YYREEE (reference sequence). The CDR3 totals 18 residues. CDR3 sequence (DNA): TGTGCCAGCAGCTTGGCCGTAATATCTAGGAACGTCGACAATGAGCAGTTCTTC. It translates to CASSLAVISRNVDNEQFF.

In this sample, this clone turned up once. The gene calls are TRBV27 and TRBJ2-2; D remains ambiguous. CDR3 length: 14 residues. CDR1 and CDR2 from the germline V gene are MNHEY and SMNVEV (reference sequence). V lost 8 bases to trimming and J lost 0 bases, with 10 bases between them. The CDR3 nucleotides are TGTGCCAGCGGCCGGAGATCGAACACCGGGGAGCTGTTTTTT. This encodes CASGRRSNTGELFF.

The chain employs TRBV9 and TRBJ2-2; 9 bases are a match to TRBD1. The CDR3 sequence is 15 residues long. With V trimmed by 0 bases and J by 4 bases, 1 base remained unmatched. CDR1 and CDR2 from the germline V gene are SGDLS and YYNGEE. The CDR3 nucleotides read TGTGCCAGCAGCGTAGTGGACAGGGGCACCGGGGAGCTGTTTTTT. Translation: CASSVVDRGTGELFF.

This clone was detected once. The CDR3 DNA reads TGTGCCAGTAGTAACGGGAGGGCCACAGATACGCAGTATTTT. Its protein is CASSNGRATDTQYF. The chain combines TRBV19 with TRBJ2-3; 8 bases are a match to TRBD2. The length of the CDR3 is 14 residues. Germline values: CDR1 LNHDA, CDR2 SQIVND (reference sequence). J gave up 2 bases and V 4 bases, and 2 bases lay outside the gene matches.

This chain links TRBV10-3 with TRBJ2-5; 8 bases fit TRBD2. The CDR3 has 14 amino acids. Germline assignment: CDR1 ENHRY and CDR2 SYGVKD. The V gene end was trimmed by 0 bases and the J gene end by 5 bases; junction bases not matched to a gene: 2. The CDR3 DNA is TGTGCCATCAGTGAGTCCAGCGGGAGTGAGACCCAGTACTTC. Encoded protein: CAISESSGSETQYF.

The rearrangement uses TRBV19 and TRBJ1-2; TRBD1 is a possible D gene (5 bases). The CDR3 runs to 13 residues. Per germline, CDR1 LNHDA and CDR2 SQIVND (reference sequence). The V end was cut by 7 bases, the J end by 5 bases, with 14 bases between. The CDR3 sequence is CASKPGRLYGYTF. CDR3 nucleotides: TGTGCCAGTAAGCCAGGGCGCTTATATGGCTACACCTTC.

The chain joins TRBV7-9 to TRBJ2-1, with 9 bases that match TRBD1. This CDR3 spans 15 amino acids. Germline assignment: CDR1 SEHNR and CDR2 FQNEAQ (reference sequence). Trimming at V came to 1 base and at J to 6 bases, leaving 4 bases not matched to a gene. CDR3 sequence: CASSLGTGGLNEQFF. The CDR3 DNA follows: TGTGCCAGCAGCTTAGGCACAGGGGGCCTCAATGAGCAGTTCTTC.

The rearrangement links TRBV6-1 to TRBJ2-5, with TRBD2 matching 16 bases. Germline V gene lookup returns CDR1 MNHNS and CDR2 SASEGT. The J segment lost 12 bases and the V segment lost 0 bases, leaving 4 bases of the junction unmatched. The CDR3 sequence is 15 residues long. CDR3 in amino acids: CASSEAGTSGRVEYF. DNA for the CDR3: TGTGCCAGCAGTGAAGCGGGGACTAGCGGGAGGGTCGAGTACTTC.

The chain carries TRBV4-1 and TRBJ2-3; D is undetermined. Trimming removed 0 bases at V and 5 bases at J, with 9 bases between. Germline loops: CDR1 MGHRA, CDR2 YSYEKL. This CDR3 contains 14 residues. CDR3 in amino acids: CASSQDSSRDTQYF. DNA of the CDR3: TGCGCCAGCAGCCAAGATAGTTCCCGAGATACGCAGTATTTT.